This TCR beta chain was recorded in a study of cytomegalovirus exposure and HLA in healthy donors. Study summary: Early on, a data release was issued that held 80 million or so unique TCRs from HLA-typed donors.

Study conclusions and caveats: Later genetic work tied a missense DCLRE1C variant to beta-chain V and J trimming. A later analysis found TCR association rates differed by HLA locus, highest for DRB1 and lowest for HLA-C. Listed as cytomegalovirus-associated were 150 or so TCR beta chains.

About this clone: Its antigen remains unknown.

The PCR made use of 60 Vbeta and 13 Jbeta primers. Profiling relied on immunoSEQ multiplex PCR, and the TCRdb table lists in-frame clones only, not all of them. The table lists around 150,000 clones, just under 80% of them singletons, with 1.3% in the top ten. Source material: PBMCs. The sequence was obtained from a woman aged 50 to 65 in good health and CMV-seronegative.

CDR3 nucleotide sequence: TGTGCCAGCAGCTTAGGGCGGCAGGGGCTGGCGAGCTACAATGAGCAGTTCTTC. Encoded protein: CASSLGRQGLASYNEQFF. The V and J genes are TRBV11-3 and TRBJ2-1; D might be TRBD1 (6 bases). The CDR3 runs to 18 residues. V was clipped by 1 base and J by 3 bases, with 19 bases between them. CDR1 is SGHNT and CDR2 is YENEEA in the germline V gene.